What follows describes a single T cell receptor (beta chain). Its cognate antigen has yet to be identified. No quality values exist for individual bases; no much larger clone is one base distant. TCRbeta CDR3 regions were amplified from genomic DNA by means of the immunoSEQ Assay, a bias-controlled multiplex PCR. On the study's bioinformatics: The number of nucleated cells in each sample was estimated from the amplification of reference gene primers within the assay. To quantify the absolute abundance of each unique TCRbeta CDR3 rearrangement, sequence reads were collapsed and filtered. For each sample, productive Simpson clonality was calculated as the square root of Simpson's diversity index over productive rearrangements. TCRdb stores this immuneACCESS table with in-frame sequences only. Part of the clones is absent; in the studies checked, under half of the shortfall reflects unresolved V genes, and no reason is known for the rest. V and J calls and clone size are copied from that table; D and trimming were computed from the DNA. The sample table holds under 350,000 clones, of which under 95% were seen once. Of the sample, around 2.6% falls within the top ten clones.

Enrolling through a virtual design, the prospective study's participants ranged in age from roughly 18 to 89 years and lived across about two dozen United States geographic areas. In the prospective study, participants were assigned to cohorts based on the clinical history participants reported in a screening survey and a study questionnaire. ImmuneRACE Cohort 3 recovered participants were defined by two consecutive negative NP/OP PCR tests, healthcare professional clearance, or symptom resolution. In the prospective study, whole blood, serum and a nasopharyngeal or oropharyngeal swab were collected from each participant by mobile phlebotomists. Prospective study participants could optionally give additional blood draws and questionnaires over a roughly 2-month period. Before DNA extraction, blood samples from the prospective study were shipped at room temperature or frozen. The sample is drawn from a study of blood T cell repertoires in COVID-19 (dated by TCRdb to 2018 to 2020). About the study as a whole: Collaborator samples came from the United States, Italy and Spain and covered acute and convalescent phases of COVID-19. The prospective study material was composed of cDNA or gDNA derived from T cells, B-cell-depleted T cells, or PBMCs. Deeply sampled blood TCRbeta repertoires from subjects exposed to, actively infected with, or recovered from COVID-19 were included in the dataset. The repertoires were made available in a free public database intended to serve as a resource for research on the immune response to SARS-CoV-2. Samples were obtained from the ongoing ImmuneRACE study (first 160 participants) and from some 1,200 subjects provided by 6 global collaborators. The sample metadata nearly always contained a de-identified subject ID, COVID-19 status, age in years and sex. HLA class I and class II types, where available, came from metadata supplied by the sample provider rather than from assay-based typing. The full study reports these points: The quantity of clinical and demographic metadata differed by source and by participant and was supplied without curation.

The germline V gene sets CDR1 to SNHLY and CDR2 to FYNNEI. The junction shows trimming of 7 bases on V and 2 bases on J, plus 12 bases between the germline ends. The CDR3 numbers 14 residues from cysteine through phenylalanine. The entry retains the CDR3 DNA only, 42 bases that are in frame from base 1. This receptor chain uses TRBV2 and TRBJ1-5, with TRBD1 perhaps the D gene, on 6 matching bases. This receptor was obtained from a man aged 55-75 years who had recovered from COVID-19. Sequencing input: PBMCs or T cells enriched from blood (not recorded which). DNA sequence: TGTGCCAGCATGGGGGCGCGGGGCAATCAGCCCCAGCATTTT. It translates as CASMGARGNQPQHF.